The next 31 T cell receptor beta chains were all read from a single sample in a study of breast tumors, draining lymph nodes, adjacent tissues. MiXCR was run by TCRdb on the multiplex PCR reads, yielding one entry per CDR3 protein. The sample lists about 60,000 distinct CDR3 sequences, around 60% occurring once. Source material: breast tumor tissue. The receptors come from a female donor with breast cancer. Some clones in this sample may be carry-over from other donors' samples.

This clonotype has a count of ten or more. V gene TRBV5-8 combines with J gene TRBJ1-1; D unresolved. The CDR3 spans 12 residues. The ends were cut back, 6 bases at V and 7 bases at J, with 13 bases in the middle. Germline values: CDR1 SGHTS, CDR2 YDEGEE. The CDR3 nucleotides read TGTGCCAGCATCGGGTTGGGGAATGAAGCTTTCTTT. This codes for CASIGLGNEAFF.

In regard to this clonotype: This may come from a read error, since a much larger clone is one base off. CDR3 in amino acids: CASSSGQGAGETQYF. CDR3 DNA: TGTGCCAGCAGCTCCGGACAGGGGGCGGGAGAGACCCAGTACTTC. The chain is built from TRBV11-3 and TRBJ2-5, with 11 nucleotides matching TRBD1. The CDR3 sequence is 15 residues long. Germline values: CDR1 SGHNT, CDR2 YENEEA. With V trimmed by 4 bases and J by 4 bases, 5 bases remained unmatched.

A few counts support this clonotype. With a much larger clone just one base away, this may be a read error. This chain joins TRBV6-5 and TRBJ2-3; 10 bases are shared with TRBD2. V was clipped by 5 bases and J by 5 bases; unmatched bases: 16. The germline CDR1 and CDR2 sequences are MNHEY and SVGAGI. The CDR3 has 18 residues. CDR3 bases: TGTGCCAGCAGTCACGGTATCCCTAGCGGGAGTCGGGGAGATACGCAGTATTTT. Translated, it gives CASSHGIPSGSRGDTQYF.

Here the CDR3 DNA reads TGTGCCAGCTCACCCTTTGGGACAGGGGGCAATCAGCCCCAGCATTTT. Protein sequence: CASSPFGTGGNQPQHF. The chain has TRBV18 and TRBJ1-5; 10 bases agree with TRBD1. The CDR3 has 16 amino acids. J was trimmed by 2 bases and V by 3 bases; bases with no gene match: 4. The germline CDR1 and CDR2 sequences are KGHSH and LQKENI.

A remark on this clonotype: This may stem from a read error, because a much larger clone lies one nucleotide away. The conserved final phenylalanine or tryptophan is absent from the CDR3, which likely points to a read error. The limits of the CDR3 on the DNA are not certain, so only TCRdb's listed CDR3 is given. The chain couples TRBV20-1 to TRBJ2-5. In germline, CDR1 is DFQATT, CDR2 SNEGSKA (reference sequence). 11 amino acids form the CDR3, both terminal residues included. CDR3 region: CSARGTETQSL.

The chain recombines TRBV7-9 with TRBJ2-2; weak D call: TRBD2 (7 bases). Trimming removed 5 bases from V and 4 bases from J, with 14 bases in between. The germline V gene encodes CDR1 SEHNR and CDR2 FQNEAQ (reference sequence). The CDR3 runs 15 residues. In DNA form, the CDR3 reads TGTGCCAGCAGCCCTCCGCGGGGGCCCACCGGGGAGCTGTTTTTT. This gives the protein CASSPPRGPTGELFF.

This clonotype was counted ten times or more. CDR3 in DNA: TGTGCCAGCAGCCAAGACAGGGGGCTCCACGAGCAGTACTTC. This encodes CASSQDRGLHEQYF. The gene calls are TRBV6-5 and TRBJ2-7; 10 bases map to TRBD1. Germline CDR1 reads MNHEY; CDR2 reads SVGAGI. The CDR3 consists of 14 residues. V lost 6 bases to trimming and J lost 5 bases; unmatched junction nucleotides: 7.

The gene calls are TRBV20-1 and TRBJ1-3; no clear D. Trimming left V 6 bases short and J 1 base short, with 13 bases between. The CDR3 spans 14 residues. The germline V gene encodes CDR1 DFQATT and CDR2 SNEGSKA (reference sequence). The CDR3 DNA follows: TGCAGTGCCCCATTACGGGGATCTGGAAACACCATATATTTT. Amino acid sequence: CSAPLRGSGNTIYF.

The CDR3 spells CSARASGSGYNEQFF. The CDR3 bases are TGCAGTGCTAGGGCTAGCGGGAGCGGCTACAATGAGCAGTTCTTC. The chain has TRBV20-1 and TRBJ2-1; 10 bases match TRBD2. The CDR3 runs 15 residues. V lost 3 bases to trimming and J lost 3 bases; unmatched junction nucleotides: 5. CDR1 is DFQATT and CDR2 is SNEGSKA in the germline V gene (reference sequence).

This clonotype is a singleton in its sample. This rearrangement joins TRBV5-4 to TRBJ2-1; D remains unclear. Germline lookup yields CDR1 SGHNT and CDR2 YYREEE (reference sequence). Trimming removed 0 bases from V and 0 bases from J, with 10 bases in between. This CDR3 has 16 amino acids. DNA of the CDR3: TGTGCCAGCAGCTTGGGGGATGGCCCCTCCTACAATGAGCAGTTCTTC. Protein: CASSLGDGPSYNEQFF.

There are many counts of this clonotype. This chain uses TRBV28 with TRBJ1-5; 7 bases agree with TRBD1. V shed 5 bases and J 6 bases; nucleotides not matched to a gene: 10. The CDR3 consists of 15 residues. In germline, CDR1 is MDHEN, CDR2 SYDVKM. This chain's CDR3 is CASSPRQGGSQPQHF. The CDR3 DNA reads TGTGCCAGCAGTCCAAGACAGGGAGGGAGTCAGCCCCAGCATTTT.

The chain employs TRBV15 and TRBJ2-7, with D possibly being TRBD1 (6 bases). The germline gives CDR1 LNHNV, CDR2 YYDKDF (reference sequence). This CDR3 contains 16 residues. Trimming removed 1 base from V and 5 bases from J, with 18 bases in between. The CDR3 sequence: CATSRGSAGAGDEQYF. The CDR3 DNA follows: TGTGCCACCAGCAGAGGGTCGGCAGGGGCTGGGGACGAGCAGTACTTC.

V and J are TRBV5-5 and TRBJ1-2; D not certain. Looked up from germline, CDR1 is SGHKS and CDR2 is YYEKEE (reference sequence). The CDR3 length is 12 residues. The germline V and J ends were trimmed by 4 bases and 12 bases, with 16 bases remaining between them. For the CDR3, the DNA is TGTGCCAGCAGCGTCACTCGGACTGGAAACACCTTC. Protein product: CASSVTRTGNTF.

The chain recombines TRBV5-1 with TRBJ2-2; D is possibly TRBD2 (6 bases). Between the trimmed V and J ends, which lost 3 bases and 1 base, there was a span of 7 bases. CDR1 is SGHRS and CDR2 is YFSETQ in the germline V gene. There are 14 residues in the CDR3. The CDR3 DNA follows: TGCGCCAGCAGCTCGGAGGGGAACACCGGGGAGCTGTTTTTT. It codes for CASSSEGNTGELFF.

This rearrangement joins TRBV7-2 to TRBJ2-5, with 7 bases lining up with TRBD1. J lost 2 bases, V lost 9 bases, and 9 bases had no gene match. This CDR3 has 14 residues. Germline-derived CDR1 and CDR2 are SGHTA and FQGNSA. The CDR3 protein is CASSRTGAQETQYF. The CDR3 DNA reads TGTGCCAGTAGTCGGACAGGAGCTCAAGAGACCCAGTACTTC.

The count of this clonotype is one. This chain links TRBV29-1 with TRBJ1-2; D is ambiguous. V shed 0 bases and J shed 4 bases, with 12 bases lying between them. Germline V gene lookup returns CDR1 SQVTM and CDR2 ANQGSEA. The CDR3 runs 14 residues. Written as DNA, the CDR3 is TGCAGCGTTGAAGATCTTCCCAGTGGCTATGGCTACACCTTC. This translates into CSVEDLPSGYGYTF.

This clonotype was recorded many times. V is TRBV10-3 and J is TRBJ2-2, with D perhaps matching TRBD1 (6 bases). Between the trimmed V and J ends, which lost 6 bases and 5 bases, there was a span of 13 bases. Germline lookup yields CDR1 ENHRY and CDR2 SYGVKD. CDR3 length equals 14 residues. The CDR3 loop reads CAISPQGRTGELFF. In DNA, the CDR3 is TGTGCCATCAGCCCACAGGGAAGGACCGGGGAGCTGTTTTTT.

A remark on this clonotype: At one of its ends the junction is not consistent with the germline gene, which may arise from a read error. J is TRBJ2-1 and V is TRBV7-7; D remains ambiguous. CDR3 length equals 13 residues. Germline assignment: CDR1 SSHAT and CDR2 FNYEAQ (reference sequence). CDR3 region: CASSTGPRNEQFF. The DNA for the CDR3 is TGTGCTAGCAGCACGGGCCCAAGAAATGAGCAGTTCTTC.

The sample holds a few counts of this clonotype. The chain is built from TRBV27 and TRBJ2-1; TRBD1 matches 9 bases. This CDR3 has 15 amino acids. J lost 2 bases, V lost 5 bases, and 4 bases had no gene match. From germline, CDR1 is MNHEY and CDR2 SMNVEV (reference sequence). Written as DNA, the CDR3 is TGTGCCAGCAGTGTTACAGGGGGCGCCTACAATGAGCAGTTCTTC. This gives the protein CASSVTGGAYNEQFF.

This clonotype occurred many times. V gene TRBV6-2 or TRBV6-3 combines with J gene TRBJ2-1, with D tentatively TRBD2 (5 bases). The CDR3 spans 14 residues. Trimming took 2 bases from V and 5 from J, leaving 10 bases between them. Germline V gene sequence: CDR1 MNHEY, CDR2 SVGEGT. CDR3 amino acids: CASSYTRMDNEQFF. CDR3 DNA: TGTGCCAGCAGTTACACTAGAATGGACAATGAGCAGTTCTTC.

This clonotype was detected only a few times. The chain recombines TRBV7-9 with TRBJ2-7; TRBD2 matches 10 bases. This CDR3 comprises 15 residues. J was trimmed by 4 bases and V by 4 bases; bases with no gene match: 7. The germline CDR1 and CDR2 sequences are SEHNR and FQNEAQ (reference sequence). The chain's CDR3 is CASSSPGLALYEQYF. The CDR3 bases are TGTGCCAGCAGCTCCCCGGGACTAGCGTTGTACGAGCAGTACTTC.

This clonotype was observed a few times. This may be a read error: a much more frequent sequence differs by one nucleotide. V usage is TRBV5-8 and J usage is TRBJ2-7; D is possibly TRBD1 or TRBD2 (6 bases each). The V gene lost 5 bases and the J gene lost 3 bases, with 18 bases spanning the gap. The CDR3 spans 15 residues. The germline CDR1 and CDR2 sequences are SGHTS and YDEGEE. The CDR3 DNA is TGTGCCAGCAGACCCCGGACAGCGGGCAACTACGAGCAGTACTTC. Protein sequence: CASRPRTAGNYEQYF.

Only a few counts were recorded for this clonotype. The genes are TRBV10-3 and TRBJ2-3; D is perhaps TRBD1 or TRBD2 (6 bases each). The ends were cut back, 5 bases at V and 4 bases at J, with 13 bases in the middle. CDR3 length: 14 amino acids. The germline CDR1 and CDR2 sequences are ENHRY and SYGVKD. The CDR3: CAISLLAGADTQYF. CDR3 in DNA: TGTGCCATCAGTTTACTAGCAGGGGCAGATACGCAGTATTTT.

This chain connects TRBV7-6 to TRBJ2-1; the D gene is possibly TRBD2 (5 bases). The V gene lost 10 bases and the J gene lost 9 bases, with 13 bases spanning the gap. This CDR3 has 11 residues. Germline CDR1 SGHVS, CDR2 FNYEAQ. As DNA, the CDR3 is TGTGCCACTAACCTCGAGGGTGAGCAGTTCTTC. Encoded protein: CATNLEGEQFF.

J is TRBJ2-1 and V is TRBV7-3; D could derive from TRBD1 or TRBD2 (7 bases each). The germline CDR1 and CDR2 sequences are SGHTA and FQGTGA. V lost 1 base, J lost 9 bases, and 19 bases lay in between. The CDR3 is made up of 16 amino acids. The CDR3 DNA sequence: TGTGCCAGCAGCTTAATAGCAGGGGGGGCGGTACGTGAGCAGTTCTTC. Its protein is CASSLIAGGAVREQFF.

This chain joins TRBV19 and TRBJ2-7, with 11 nucleotides matching TRBD2. CDR3 size: 17 residues. The V gene's germline CDR1 is LNHDA and CDR2 SQIVND (reference sequence). J was trimmed by 0 bases and V by 5 bases; bases with no gene match: 9. CDR3 amino acids: CASSASGTSGFSYEQYF. The CDR3 DNA follows: TGTGCCAGTAGTGCCTCCGGGACTAGCGGCTTCTCCTACGAGCAGTACTTC.

This clonotype was observed many times. The V gene is TRBV7-2, the J gene TRBJ2-2; D possibly corresponds to TRBD2 (5 bases). Between the trimmed V and J ends, which lost 2 bases and 7 bases, there was a span of 14 bases. Germline V gene sequence: CDR1 SGHTA, CDR2 FQGNSA. The CDR3 is made up of 15 amino acids. DNA for the CDR3: TGTGCCAGCAGCTTATGGAGTAGCGAGGGCGGGGAGCTGTTTTTT. Translation gives CASSLWSSEGGELFF.

The chain has TRBV11-2 and TRBJ1-3, with D unresolved. Trimming pared 2 bases from V and 12 bases from J, leaving 14 bases between. The CDR3 sequence is 13 residues long. From germline, CDR1 is SGHAT and CDR2 FQNNGV. The CDR3 coding sequence is TGTGCCAGCAGCTTAAGCCTCCCCCGGGACATATATTTT. It specifies CASSLSLPRDIYF.

The J gene is TRBJ1-5, the V gene TRBV6-4; D uncertain. This CDR3 comprises 13 residues. V dropped 0 bases and J dropped 13 bases, with 13 bases sitting between them. Germline CDR1 is MRHNA and CDR2 is SNTAGT. The CDR3 DNA sequence: TGTGCCAGCAGTGACTCTACTACCAAGGCGCAGCATTTT. The encoded protein is CASSDSTTKAQHF.

This clonotype is large in the sample. V gene TRBV5-1 combines with J gene TRBJ1-2; TRBD1 aligns across 7 bases. The CDR3 is made up of 15 amino acids. Germline loops: CDR1 SGHRS, CDR2 YFSETQ. The junction had 7 bases not matched to a gene; V was cut back by 3 bases and J by 2 bases. The CDR3 DNA sequence: TGCGCCAGCAGCTCATTCGGACAGGAGAACTATGGCTACACCTTC. It yields the protein CASSSFGQENYGYTF.

Only one count was recorded for this clonotype. V and J are TRBV20-1 and TRBJ2-7; 10 bases map to TRBD1. Germline lookup yields CDR1 DFQATT and CDR2 SNEGSKA (reference sequence). With 7 bases clipped from V and 12 bases from J, the junction kept 12 bases outside the gene matches. This CDR3 is built from 12 residues. CDR3 protein: CSGRGDRGDPYF. CDR3 coding DNA: TGCAGTGGCAGGGGGGACAGGGGCGATCCGTACTTC.